This record concerns one TCR beta chain sequence. Molecular barcoding with unique molecular identifiers was used for the TCRbeta library. From the PCR reads, TCRdb called clonotypes with MiXCR, one entry per CDR3 protein. The data contain 440,000 or so distinct CDR3 sequences, 43% of them seen just once; the ten biggest clones take up 27%. The sample belongs to a study of T-cell reconstitution after alpha-beta-depleted transplantation in children. The CDR3 sequence is 14 residues long. J gave up 2 bases and V 3 bases, and 1 base lay outside the gene matches. Germline CDR1 is SGHTA and CDR2 is FQGTGA. Sample: PBMCs, taken before TCRalphabeta/CD19-depleted stem cell transplant. V usage is TRBV7-3 and J usage is TRBJ2-1, with 7 bases aligning to TRBD2. The clonotype was recovered from a girl aged 2 to 9 with aplastic anemia, due to receive a stem cell transplant. CDR3 bases: TGTGCCAGCAGCTTCCGGGGGGCCTACAATGAGCAGTTCTTC. It yields the protein CASSFRGAYNEQFF.